The 20 T cell receptor beta chains given below trace back to one sample, sequenced in a study of blood T cell repertoires in COVID-19. Here immunoSEQ multiplex PCR was the method, and the copy in TCRdb shows in-frame clones only, minus some. This sample has approximately 290,000 clones, with about nine tenths found just once. The source material was peripheral blood. The receptors were sampled from a man younger than 30 with active or convalescent COVID-19.

This chain links TRBV5-8 with TRBJ1-1; D perhaps matches TRBD1 (5 bases). The germline V gene has CDR1 SGHTS and CDR2 YDEGEE. This CDR3 is built from 15 residues. The ends were cut back, 5 bases at V and 0 bases at J, with 14 bases in the middle. CDR3 DNA sequence: TGTGCCAGCAGTTTTGCCGACAGCATGAACACTGAAGCTTTCTTT. Protein sequence: CASSFADSMNTEAFF.

This chain links TRBV12-3 or TRBV12-4 with TRBJ1-1; D unresolved. CDR3 length: 11 amino acids. The V gene lost 7 bases and the J gene lost 5 bases, with 8 bases spanning the gap. In DNA form, the CDR3 reads TGTGCCAGCACTTCCGTTACTGAAGCTTTCTTT. The encoded protein is CASTSVTEAFF.

The V gene is TRBV27, the J gene TRBJ2-3; TRBD2 matches at 7 bases. The CDR3 totals 16 residues. The junction had 10 bases not matched to a gene; V was cut back by 3 bases and J by 4 bases. Germline V lookup: CDR1 MNHEY, CDR2 SMNVEV (reference sequence). The CDR3 sequence is CASSLRTRPLPDTQYF. The CDR3 DNA sequence: TGTGCCAGCAGTTTGCGGACTAGACCCCTTCCAGATACGCAGTATTTT.

V gene TRBV7-7 combines with J gene TRBJ2-3; a weak D match, TRBD1 (6 bases). The CDR3 length is 15 residues. Germline V gene data show CDR1 as SSHAT and CDR2 as FNYEAQ (reference sequence). V lost 5 bases to trimming and J lost 2 bases, with 14 bases between them. For the CDR3, the DNA is TGTGCCAGCAGCAAGACAGGACAACACACAGATACGCAGTATTTT. This gives the protein CASSKTGQHTDTQYF.

The chain couples TRBV4-1 to TRBJ2-3, with 9 bases lining up with TRBD2. Germline V gives CDR1 MGHRA, CDR2 YSYEKL. V was clipped by 3 bases and J by 4 bases; unmatched bases: 14. This CDR3 is built from 18 residues. CDR3: CASSHNGLSSGASDTQYF. As DNA, the CDR3 is TGCGCCAGCAGCCATAACGGTTTGTCTAGCGGGGCGTCAGATACGCAGTATTTT.

This rearrangement joins TRBV6-5 to TRBJ1-5; D is undetermined. V gave up 0 bases and J gave up 2 bases, with 8 bases separating them. CDR3 length: 15 amino acids. Germline V CDR1 and CDR2: MNHEY, SVGAGI. DNA of the CDR3: TGTGCCAGCAGTTACTCTAATAGCGGCAATCAGCCCCAGCATTTT. Translating gives CASSYSNSGNQPQHF.

This clone came up once. V usage is TRBV9 and J usage is TRBJ1-2; possibly TRBD1 for D (6 bases). CDR3 size: 15 residues. Per germline, CDR1 SGDLS and CDR2 YYNGEE. Trimming left V 2 bases short and J 0 bases short, with 11 bases between. The DNA for the CDR3 is TGTGCCAGCAGCGTTCAGGGGAGTACTAACTATGGCTACACCTTC. Translated: CASSVQGSTNYGYTF.

A single count supports this clone. The CDR3 protein is CASSLGRQIYGYTF. The DNA of the CDR3 is TGTGCCAGCAGCTTGGGCAGGCAAATCTATGGCTACACCTTC. The chain has TRBV5-4 and TRBJ1-2; no definite D call. Germline assignment: CDR1 SGHNT and CDR2 YYREEE (reference sequence). Between the trimmed V and J ends, which lost 0 bases and 4 bases, there was a span of 10 bases. The CDR3 sequence is 14 residues long.

Here the CDR3 DNA reads TGTGCCAGCAGCTCACTAGCGGGGGAGAATAAAGAGACCCAGTACTTC. It is translated as CASSSLAGENKETQYF. The chain has TRBV7-9 and TRBJ2-5; 11 positions match TRBD2. The CDR3 consists of 16 residues. Germline V lookup: CDR1 SEHNR, CDR2 FQNEAQ (reference sequence). Losses at the gene ends were 4 bases for V and 3 bases for J; bases not matched to a gene: 7.

V usage is TRBV14 and J usage is TRBJ2-1, with no clear D. The CDR3 totals 15 residues. Trimming took 1 base from V and 1 from J, leaving 8 bases between them. Germline V gene sequence: CDR1 SGHDN, CDR2 FVKESK. The CDR3 bases are TGTGCCAGCAGCCAAGTTTCAGGATCCTACAATGAGCAGTTCTTC. Its protein is CASSQVSGSYNEQFF.

V is TRBV3-1 (or the pseudogene TRBV3-2) and J is TRBJ2-2; 7 bases map to TRBD1. The V gene end was trimmed by 7 bases and the J gene end by 2 bases; junction bases not matched to a gene: 7. From germline, CDR1 is LGHDT and CDR2 YNNKEL (reference sequence). There are 15 residues in the CDR3. Here the CDR3 DNA reads TGTGCCAGCACCAAGGGGGACAGCAACACCGGGGAGCTGTTTTTT. Its translation is CASTKGDSNTGELFF.

The J gene is TRBJ2-7, the V gene TRBV7-2, with TRBD2 as a possible D gene (6 bases). Trimming shortened V by 4 bases and J by 2 bases, and 18 bases separated the two germline ends. The CDR3 contains 16 residues. CDR1 and CDR2 (germline): SGHTA, FQGNSA. The CDR3 DNA sequence: TGTGCCAGCAGCTCACGTCGAACTAGCCAAACCTACGAGCAGTACTTC. Its protein product is CASSSRRTSQTYEQYF.

The chain is built from TRBV7-7 and TRBJ2-2; D possibly corresponds to TRBD1 (6 bases). CDR1 and CDR2 (germline): SSHAT, FNYEAQ (reference sequence). The CDR3 spans 15 residues. The V end lost 1 base, the J end lost 4 bases, and 10 bases lay between the germline ends. DNA for the CDR3: TGTGCCAGCAGCTTAGGACCGGACAGCACCGGGGAGCTGTTTTTT. It encodes CASSLGPDSTGELFF.

The rearrangement links TRBV6-6 to TRBJ1-1; D gene ambiguous. The CDR3 has 14 amino acids. The ends were cut back, 0 bases at V and 1 base at J, with 6 bases in the middle. From germline, CDR1 is MNHNY and CDR2 SVGAGI (reference sequence). The CDR3, as DNA: TGTGCCAGCAGTTACTCGTACAGGAACACTGAAGCTTTCTTT. It specifies CASSYSYRNTEAFF.

This chain uses TRBV7-8 with TRBJ2-7; the match to TRBD2 covers 9 bases. Germline loops: CDR1 SGHVS, CDR2 FQNEAQ. The CDR3 contains 16 residues. V lost 1 base and J lost 6; bases outside the gene matches: 10. DNA for the CDR3: TGTGCCAGCAGCTTAGGCGGGCTAGCGGGATCCCCCGAGCAGTACTTC. It specifies CASSLGGLAGSPEQYF.

The rearrangement joins TRBV5-1 to TRBJ2-7, with D uncertain. V was trimmed by 0 bases and J by 1 base, leaving 8 bases between them. Germline-derived CDR1 and CDR2 are SGHRS and YFSETQ. The length of the CDR3 is 14 residues. CDR3 DNA sequence: TGCGCCAGCAGCTTGGTCCTCTATTCCTACGAGCAGTACTTC. Residues: CASSLVLYSYEQYF.

For the CDR3, the DNA is TGTGCCAGCAGTTCCTTTATTAGGGACAGCTACGAGCAGTACTTC. The encoded protein is CASSSFIRDSYEQYF. This chain joins TRBV6-5 and TRBJ2-7, with 7 nucleotides matching TRBD1. The length of the CDR3 is 15 residues. J was trimmed by 3 bases and V by 4 bases; bases with no gene match: 9. The V gene's germline CDR1 is MNHEY and CDR2 SVGAGI.

The chain uses TRBV19 and TRBJ2-1, with 9 positions matching TRBD2. From germline, CDR1 is LNHDA and CDR2 SQIVND (reference sequence). The CDR3 has 17 residues. V lost 0 bases and J lost 0; bases outside the gene matches: 3. CDR3 in amino acids: CASSIDTREGSYNEQFF. The CDR3 coding sequence is TGTGCCAGTAGTATAGATACGCGGGAGGGCTCCTACAATGAGCAGTTCTTC.

V is TRBV7-3 and J is TRBJ2-7; 7 nucleotides agree with TRBD1. With 5 bases clipped from V and 2 bases from J, the junction kept 9 bases outside the gene matches. The V gene's germline CDR1 is SGHTA and CDR2 FQGTGA. This CDR3 has 15 amino acids. The CDR3 DNA reads as TGTGCCAGCAGCAAGCGAGCCGGGACAGCCTACGAGCAGTACTTC. Encoded protein: CASSKRAGTAYEQYF.

This clone was detected a few times. This chain joins TRBV9 and TRBJ1-2; 11 nucleotides agree with TRBD1. The CDR3 runs 15 residues. The junction had 2 bases not matched to a gene; V was cut back by 2 bases and J by 2 bases. Germline V lookup: CDR1 SGDLS, CDR2 YYNGEE. This chain's CDR3 is CASSVRDRGNYGYTF. CDR3 DNA sequence: TGTGCCAGCAGCGTCCGGGACAGGGGGAACTATGGCTACACCTTC.